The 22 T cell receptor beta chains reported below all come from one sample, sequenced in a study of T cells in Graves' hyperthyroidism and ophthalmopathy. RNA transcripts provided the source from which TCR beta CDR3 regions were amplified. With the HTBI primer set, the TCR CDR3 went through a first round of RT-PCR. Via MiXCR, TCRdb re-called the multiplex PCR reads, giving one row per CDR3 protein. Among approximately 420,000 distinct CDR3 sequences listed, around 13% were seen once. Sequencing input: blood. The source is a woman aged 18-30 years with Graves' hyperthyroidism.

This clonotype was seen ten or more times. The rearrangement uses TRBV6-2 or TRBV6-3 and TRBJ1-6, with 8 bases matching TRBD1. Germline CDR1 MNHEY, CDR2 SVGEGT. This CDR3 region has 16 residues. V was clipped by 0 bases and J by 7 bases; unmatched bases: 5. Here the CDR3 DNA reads TGTGCCAGCAGTTACTCAGGACAGGGATGGAATTCACCCCTCCACTTT. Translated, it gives CASSYSGQGWNSPLHF.

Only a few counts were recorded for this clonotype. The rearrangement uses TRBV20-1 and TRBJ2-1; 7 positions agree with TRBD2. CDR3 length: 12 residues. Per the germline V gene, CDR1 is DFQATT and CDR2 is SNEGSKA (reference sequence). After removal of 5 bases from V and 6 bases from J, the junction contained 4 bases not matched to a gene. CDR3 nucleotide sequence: TGCAGTGCTCTAGCGGAGGGCAATGAGCAGTTCTTC. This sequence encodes CSALAEGNEQFF.

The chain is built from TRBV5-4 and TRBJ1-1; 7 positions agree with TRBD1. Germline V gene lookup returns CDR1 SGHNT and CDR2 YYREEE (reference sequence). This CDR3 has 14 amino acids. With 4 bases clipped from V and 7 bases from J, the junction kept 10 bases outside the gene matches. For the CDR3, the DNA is TGTGCCAGCAGCCACCGGGACAGAATAATTGAAGCTTTCTTT. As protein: CASSHRDRIIEAFF.

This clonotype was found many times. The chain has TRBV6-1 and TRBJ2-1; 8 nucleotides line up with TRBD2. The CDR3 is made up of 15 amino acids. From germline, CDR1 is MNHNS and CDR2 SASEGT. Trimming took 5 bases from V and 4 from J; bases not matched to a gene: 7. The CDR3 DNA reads TGTGCCAGCAGTTTCGCGGTAGCGGGGTACAATGAGCAGTTCTTC. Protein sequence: CASSFAVAGYNEQFF.

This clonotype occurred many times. This CDR3 reads CSARGPSGSYNEQFF. The CDR3 region has the DNA TGCAGTGCTAGGGGGCCGAGCGGGAGTTACAATGAGCAGTTCTTC. The rearrangement links TRBV20-1 to TRBJ2-1, with 8 positions matching TRBD2. The junction had 8 bases not matched to a gene; V was cut back by 3 bases and J by 4 bases. CDR1 is DFQATT and CDR2 is SNEGSKA in the germline V gene (reference sequence). The CDR3 sequence is 15 residues long.

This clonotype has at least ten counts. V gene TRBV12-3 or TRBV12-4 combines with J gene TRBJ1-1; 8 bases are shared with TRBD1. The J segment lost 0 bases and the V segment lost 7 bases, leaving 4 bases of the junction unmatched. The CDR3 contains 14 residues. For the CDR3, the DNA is TGTGCCAGCACCACGACAGGGGTGAACACTGAAGCTTTCTTT. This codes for CASTTTGVNTEAFF.

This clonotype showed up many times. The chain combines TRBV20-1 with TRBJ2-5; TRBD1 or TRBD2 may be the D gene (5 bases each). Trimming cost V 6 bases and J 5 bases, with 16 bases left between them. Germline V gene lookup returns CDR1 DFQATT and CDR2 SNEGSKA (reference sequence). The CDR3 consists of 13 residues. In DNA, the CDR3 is TGCAGTGCCGAGGGGCCCGGCTTTGAGACCCAGTACTTC. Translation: CSAEGPGFETQYF.

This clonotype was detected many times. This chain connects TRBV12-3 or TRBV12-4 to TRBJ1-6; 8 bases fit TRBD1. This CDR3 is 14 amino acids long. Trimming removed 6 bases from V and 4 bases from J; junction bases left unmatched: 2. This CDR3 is CASSRTGYNSPLHF. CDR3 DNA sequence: TGTGCCAGCAGCCGGACAGGGTATAATTCACCCCTCCACTTT.

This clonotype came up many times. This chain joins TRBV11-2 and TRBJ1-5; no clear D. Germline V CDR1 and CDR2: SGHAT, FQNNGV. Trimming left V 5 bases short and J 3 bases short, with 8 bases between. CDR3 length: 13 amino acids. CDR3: CASSKGANQPQHF. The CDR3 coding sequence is TGTGCCAGCAGCAAGGGAGCCAATCAGCCCCAGCATTTT.

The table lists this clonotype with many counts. CDR3 bases: TGTGCCAGCTCACCGCGTCCTGGACAGGGGAATTCACCCCTCCACTTT. Translation: CASSPRPGQGNSPLHF. The rearrangement joins TRBV18 to TRBJ1-6; 9 bases fit TRBD1. Germline loops: CDR1 KGHSH, CDR2 LQKENI. The CDR3 extends over 16 amino acids. Trimming removed 3 bases from V and 7 bases from J; junction bases left unmatched: 7.

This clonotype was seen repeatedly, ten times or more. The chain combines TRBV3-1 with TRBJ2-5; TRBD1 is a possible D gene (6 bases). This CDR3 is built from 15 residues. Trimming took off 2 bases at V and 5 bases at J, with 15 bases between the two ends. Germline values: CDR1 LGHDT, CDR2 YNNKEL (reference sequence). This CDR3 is CASSQIAGGLETQYF. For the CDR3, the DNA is TGTGCCAGCAGCCAAATAGCTGGGGGCCTGGAGACCCAGTACTTC.

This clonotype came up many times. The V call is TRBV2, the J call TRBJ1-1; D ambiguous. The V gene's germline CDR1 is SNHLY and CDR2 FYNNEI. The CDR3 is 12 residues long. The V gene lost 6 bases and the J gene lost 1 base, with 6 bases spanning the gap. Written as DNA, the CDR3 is TGTGCCAGCAGGGAAAGGAACACTGAAGCTTTCTTT. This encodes CASRERNTEAFF.

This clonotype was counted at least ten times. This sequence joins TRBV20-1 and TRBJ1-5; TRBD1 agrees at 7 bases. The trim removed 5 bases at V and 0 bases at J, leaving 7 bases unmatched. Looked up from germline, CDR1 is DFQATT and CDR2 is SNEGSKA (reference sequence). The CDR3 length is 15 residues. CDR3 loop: CSAQPRGISNQPQHF. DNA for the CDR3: TGCAGTGCTCAACCCAGGGGGATTAGCAATCAGCCCCAGCATTTT.

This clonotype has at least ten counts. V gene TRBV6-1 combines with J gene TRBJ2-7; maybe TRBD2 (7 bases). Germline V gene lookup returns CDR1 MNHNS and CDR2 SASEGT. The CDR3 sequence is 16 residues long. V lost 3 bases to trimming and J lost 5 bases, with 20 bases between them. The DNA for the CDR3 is TGTGCCAGCAGTGATCAGTCTGGGGGGGGCTGGAACGAGCAGTACTTC. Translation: CASSDQSGGGWNEQYF.

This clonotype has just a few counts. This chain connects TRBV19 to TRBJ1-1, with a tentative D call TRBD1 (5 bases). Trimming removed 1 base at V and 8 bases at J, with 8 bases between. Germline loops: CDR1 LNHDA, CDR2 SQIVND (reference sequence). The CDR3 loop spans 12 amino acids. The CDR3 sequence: CASSIGGSEAFF. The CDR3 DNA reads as TGTGCCAGTAGTATAGGGGGCTCCGAAGCTTTCTTT.

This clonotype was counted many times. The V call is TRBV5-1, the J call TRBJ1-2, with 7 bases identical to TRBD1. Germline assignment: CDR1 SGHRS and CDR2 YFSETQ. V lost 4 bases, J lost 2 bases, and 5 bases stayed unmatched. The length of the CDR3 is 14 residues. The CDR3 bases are TGCGCCAGCAGCCAGCAGGGGGTCAACTATGGCTACACCTTC. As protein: CASSQQGVNYGYTF.

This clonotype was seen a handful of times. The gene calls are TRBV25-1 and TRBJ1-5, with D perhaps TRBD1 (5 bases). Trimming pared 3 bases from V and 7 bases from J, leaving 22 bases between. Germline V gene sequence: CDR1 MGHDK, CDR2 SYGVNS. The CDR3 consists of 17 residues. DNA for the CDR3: TGTGCCAGCAGTGACCCGGGGGGGAAGGAAAACAACCAGCCCCAGCATTTT. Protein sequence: CASSDPGGKENNQPQHF.

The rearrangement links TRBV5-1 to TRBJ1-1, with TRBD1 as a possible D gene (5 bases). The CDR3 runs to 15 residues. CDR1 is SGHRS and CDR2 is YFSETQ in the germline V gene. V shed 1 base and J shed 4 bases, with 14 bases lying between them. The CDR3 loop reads CASSLQGPTVTEAFF. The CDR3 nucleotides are TGCGCCAGCAGCTTGCAGGGTCCGACGGTCACTGAAGCTTTCTTT.

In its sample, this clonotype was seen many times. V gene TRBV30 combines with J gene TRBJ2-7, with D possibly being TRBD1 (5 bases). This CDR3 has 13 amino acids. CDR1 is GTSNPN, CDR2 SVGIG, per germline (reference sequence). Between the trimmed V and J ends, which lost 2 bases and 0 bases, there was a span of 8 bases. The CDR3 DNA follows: TGTGCCTGGAGTTTAGGGGTCTCCTACGAGCAGTACTTC. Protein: CAWSLGVSYEQYF. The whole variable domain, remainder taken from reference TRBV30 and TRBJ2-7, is SQTIHQWPATLVQPVGSPLSLECTVEGTSNPNLYWYRQAAGRGLQLLFYSVGIGQISSEVPQNLSASRPQDRQFILSSKKLLLSDSGFYLCAWSLGVSYEQYFGPGTRLTVT.

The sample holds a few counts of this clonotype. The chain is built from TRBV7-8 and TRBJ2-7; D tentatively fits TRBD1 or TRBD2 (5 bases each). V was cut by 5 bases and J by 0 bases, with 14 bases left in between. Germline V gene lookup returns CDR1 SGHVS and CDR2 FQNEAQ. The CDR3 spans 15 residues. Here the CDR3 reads CASSIGAGSSYEQYF. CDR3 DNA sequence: TGTGCCAGCAGCATCGGGGCAGGGAGCTCCTACGAGCAGTACTTC.

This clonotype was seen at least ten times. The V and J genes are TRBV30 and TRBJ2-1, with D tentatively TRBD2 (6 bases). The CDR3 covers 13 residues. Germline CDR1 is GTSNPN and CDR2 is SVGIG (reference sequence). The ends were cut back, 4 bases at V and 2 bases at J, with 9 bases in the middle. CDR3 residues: CAWNRGTYNEQFF. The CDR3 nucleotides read TGTGCCTGGAACCGGGGGACCTACAATGAGCAGTTCTTC.

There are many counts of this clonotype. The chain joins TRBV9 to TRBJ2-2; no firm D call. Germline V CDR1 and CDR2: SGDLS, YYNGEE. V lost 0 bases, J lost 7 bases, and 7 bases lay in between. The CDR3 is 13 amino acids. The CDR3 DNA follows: TGTGCCAGCAGCGTAGTATTGGGCGGGGAGCTGTTTTTT. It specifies CASSVVLGGELFF. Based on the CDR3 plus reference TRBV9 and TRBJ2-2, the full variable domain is DSGVTQTPKHLITATGQRVTLRCSPRSGDLSVYWYQQSLDQGLQFLIQYYNGEERAKGNILERFSAQQFPDLHSELNLSSLELGDSALYFCASSVVLGGELFFGEGSRLTVL.